This entry is about one TCR beta chain. The data belong to a study of T cells in tuberculosis. Specified time point: new active TB diagnosis, blood taken before or within 7 days of starting treatment. Assay used: immunoSEQ multiplex PCR; TCRdb lists only in-frame clones, some missing. The sample yields about 50,000 clones, 90% to 95% seen once. This CDR3 is built from 16 residues. Trimming pared 2 bases from V and 8 bases from J, leaving 18 bases between. Germline V gives CDR1 SEHNR, CDR2 FQNEAQ (reference sequence). The origin of this receptor is an adult with tuberculosis. The sequencing here drew on PBMCs, taken at tuberculosis diagnosis. This chain links TRBV7-9 with TRBJ1-4; D perhaps matches TRBD1 (6 bases). The CDR3 region is CASSLRAGSGDEKLFF. The CDR3 DNA follows: TGTGCCAGCAGCTTACGAGCTGGGTCAGGGGACGAAAAACTGTTTTTT.